The clone carrying this TCR beta chain was seen ten or more times. Its antigen is unidentified. This beta chain represents an off-target read in a library built for alpha chains; its size is of limited meaning. The CDR3 is 12 residues long. The V end was cut by 3 bases, the J end by 1 base, with 6 bases between. Germline V gene lookup returns CDR1 DFQATT and CDR2 SNEGSKA (reference sequence). The record originates from a study of spatial heterogeneity in lung cancer. Study in general: TCR transcript abundance in tumor regions was strongly correlated with the T cell module score obtained from matched bulk RNA-seq. Study-wide points: Tumor mutation count correlated with how many alpha and beta TCRs expanded intratumorally. Numbers of ubiquitous and regional expanded TCRs tracked ubiquitous and regional nonsynonymous mutation counts, respectively.

Each CDR3 protein gets one entry after TCRdb re-called the 5' RACE reads with MiXCR. The profile covers about 9,800 distinct CDR3 sequences, with about 6.5% appearing a single time and roughly 9.1% taken by the ten largest. Time point meaning: sample taken at primary tumor resection. The chain joins TRBV20-1 to TRBJ1-1, with D unclear. The starting material was lung tumor tissue, obtained at surgery. The source of this sequence is a male donor with early-stage non-small cell lung cancer. CDR3 DNA: TGCAGTGCTAGCGAATGGAACACTGAAGCTTTCTTT. It translates to CSASEWNTEAFF.